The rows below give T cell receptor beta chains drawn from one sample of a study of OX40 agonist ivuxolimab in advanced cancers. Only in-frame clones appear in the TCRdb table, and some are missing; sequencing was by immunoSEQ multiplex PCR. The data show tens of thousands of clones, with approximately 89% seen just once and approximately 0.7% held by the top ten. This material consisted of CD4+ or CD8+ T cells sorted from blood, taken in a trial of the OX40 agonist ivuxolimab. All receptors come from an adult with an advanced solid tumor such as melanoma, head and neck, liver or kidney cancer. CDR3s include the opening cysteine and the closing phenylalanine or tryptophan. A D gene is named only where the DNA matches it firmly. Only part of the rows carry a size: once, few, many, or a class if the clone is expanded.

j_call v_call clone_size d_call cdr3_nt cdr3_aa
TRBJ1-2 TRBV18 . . TGTGCCAGCTCACCACTTAAGCTCTGGACAGTAGACTATGGCTACACCTTC CASSPLKLWTVDYGYTF
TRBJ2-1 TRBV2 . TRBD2 TGTGCCAGCAGCGCTAGACTAGCGACCAATGAGCAGTTCTTC CASSARLATNEQFF
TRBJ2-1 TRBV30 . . TGTGCCTCCTCAGGGCAGGGCGGCAACAATGAGCAGTTCTTC CASSGQGGNNEQFF
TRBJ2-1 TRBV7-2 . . TGTGCCAGCGGATTGTACAGGAATGAGCAGTTCTTC CASGLYRNEQFF
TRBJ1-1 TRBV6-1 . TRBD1 TGTGCCAGCAAACCCACAGGGGGCGGGACTGAAGCTTTCTTT CASKPTGGGTEAFF
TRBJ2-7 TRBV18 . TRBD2 TGTGCCAGCTCACCACCGACTAGCGGGAGCTACGAGCAGTACTTC CASSPPTSGSYEQYF
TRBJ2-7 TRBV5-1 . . TGCGTTGCGGCGGGGTACGAGCAGTACTTC CVAAGYEQYF
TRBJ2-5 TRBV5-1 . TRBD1 TGCGCCAGCAGCTTGGGGGACAGCCAGAGAGAGACCCAGTACTTC CASSLGDSQRETQYF
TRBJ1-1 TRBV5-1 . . TGCGCCAGCAGCTTGGTTGCTCCGGACCCTGAAGCTTTCTTT CASSLVAPDPEAFF
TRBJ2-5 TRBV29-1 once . TGCAGCGGGGCTAGGAAACAAGAGACCCAGTACTTC CSGARKQETQYF
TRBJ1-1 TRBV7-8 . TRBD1 TGTGCCAGCAGCTCCGACAGGGACACTGAAGCTTTCTTT CASSSDRDTEAFF
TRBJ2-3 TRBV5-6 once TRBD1 TGTGCCAGCAGCCCGACAGGGGTGGATACGCAGTATTTT CASSPTGVDTQYF
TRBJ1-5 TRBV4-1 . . TGCGCCAGCAGCCAAGCCTTACAGGGCAATCAGCCCCAGCATTTT CASSQALQGNQPQHF
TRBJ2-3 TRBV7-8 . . TGTGCCAGCAGCTTATCCCCATACACAGATACGCAGTATTTT CASSLSPYTDTQYF
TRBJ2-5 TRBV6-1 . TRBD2 TGTGCCAGCACTCCCCCGGGGGGGGAGACCCAGTACTTC CASTPPGGETQYF
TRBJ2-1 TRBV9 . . TGTGCCAGCAGCGTAACCCCTCAGGGGGGGGGCACCTACAATGAGCAGTTCTTC CASSVTPQGGGTYNEQFF
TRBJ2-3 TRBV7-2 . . TGTGCCAGCAGCTCGGGACTTTTCACAGATACGCAGTATTTT CASSSGLFTDTQYF
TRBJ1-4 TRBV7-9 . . TGTGCCAGCAGCTTCTTAGCGGGCGTTAATGAAAAACTGTTTTTT CASSFLAGVNEKLFF
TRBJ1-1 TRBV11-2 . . TGTGCCAGCAGCTTAGGACGGTTAAACACTGAAGCTTTCTTT CASSLGRLNTEAFF
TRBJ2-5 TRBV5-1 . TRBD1 TGCGCCAGCAGCTTGGTCCCGGGACAGGGGATCCAAGAGACCCAGTACTTC CASSLVPGQGIQETQYF
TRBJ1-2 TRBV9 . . TGTGCCAGCAGCGTAGGACTGGGACCCTCTAACTATGGCTACACCTTC CASSVGLGPSNYGYTF
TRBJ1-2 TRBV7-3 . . TGTGCCAGCAGCCCCTCACAGGGAGCAGTCTATGGCTACACCTTC CASSPSQGAVYGYTF
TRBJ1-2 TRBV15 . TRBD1 TGTGCCACCAGGGACAGGGGGCAAGCTAACTATGGCTACACCTTC CATRDRGQANYGYTF
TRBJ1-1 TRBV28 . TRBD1 TGTGCCAGCCAGGGGGACACCTTCATGAACACTGAAGCTTTCTTT CASQGDTFMNTEAFF
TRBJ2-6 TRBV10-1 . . TGCGCCAGCAGGCGTCCAGCCGGGGCCAACGTCCTGACTTTC CASRRPAGANVLTF
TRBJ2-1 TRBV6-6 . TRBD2 TGTGCCAGCAGTTTCGGGGGGGCCCACAATGAGCAGTTCTTC CASSFGGAHNEQFF
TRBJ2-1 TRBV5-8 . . TGTGCCAGCAGCTTCGGACTATGGGGGCAGTTCTTC CASSFGLWGQFF
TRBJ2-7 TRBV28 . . TGTGCCAGCAGTTTTGGGAAATACGAGCAGTACTTC CASSFGKYEQYF
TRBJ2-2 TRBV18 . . TGTGCCAGCTCAACAAAGACAGACACCGGGGAGCTGTTTTTT CASSTKTDTGELFF
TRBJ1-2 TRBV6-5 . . TGTGCCAGCAGTTACGGAGGCGTCCCTGGCTACACCTTC CASSYGGVPGYTF
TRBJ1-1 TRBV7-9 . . TGTGCCAGCAGCTTAGGGGGTGAAGCTTTCTTT CASSLGGEAFF
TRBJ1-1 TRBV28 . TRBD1 TGTGCCAGCAGTTCACGGACAGGGGTCCAGAACACTGAAGCTTTCTTT CASSSRTGVQNTEAFF
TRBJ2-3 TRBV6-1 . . TGTGCCAGCAGTCTCATAACAGATACGCAGTATTTT CASSLITDTQYF
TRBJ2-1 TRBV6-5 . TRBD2 TGTGCCAGCAGTAAACGGGGACTAGCCGGTGAGCAGTTCTTC CASSKRGLAGEQFF
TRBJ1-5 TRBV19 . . TGTGCCAGTAGTATGTATTTCGGGGGGGCCGCCGACAATCAGCCCCAGCATTTT CASSMYFGGAADNQPQHF
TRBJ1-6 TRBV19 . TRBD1 TGTGCCACCGGGGACAGGCGAAATTCACCCCTCCACTTT CATGDRRNSPLHF
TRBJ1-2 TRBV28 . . TGTGCCAGCAGCCGAGGGGGGTTAGTCGATGGCTACACCTTC CASSRGGLVDGYTF
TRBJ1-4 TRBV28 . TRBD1 TGTGCCAGCCAACAGGGGAATGAAAAACTGTTTTTT CASQQGNEKLFF
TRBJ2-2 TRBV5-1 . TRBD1 TGCGCCAGCAGCTTAAGTTTCGGGACAGGGGTTAACGGGGAGCTGTTTTTT CASSLSFGTGVNGELFF
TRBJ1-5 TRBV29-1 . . TGCAGCGCCAGAAACAGCAATCAGCCCCAGCATTTT CSARNSNQPQHF
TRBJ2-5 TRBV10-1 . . TGCGCCAGCAGTGGCCTCAAAGGGGGGCGGGAGACCCAGTACTTC CASSGLKGGRETQYF
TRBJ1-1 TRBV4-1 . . TGCGCCAGCAGCGTCAGAGCGGGGGCGGCTGCGAACACTGAAGCTTTCTTT CASSVRAGAAANTEAFF
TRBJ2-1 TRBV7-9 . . TGTGCCAGCAGCTCTGGGACATTCGGCGAGCAGTTCTTC CASSSGTFGEQFF
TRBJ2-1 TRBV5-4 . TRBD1 TGTGCCAGCAGCTCGACGGGACAGGGCGATGAGCAGTTCTTC CASSSTGQGDEQFF
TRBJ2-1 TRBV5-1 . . TGCGCCAGCAGCGGAAGAAACAGGGAGCTGGGGAATGAGCAGTTCTTC CASSGRNRELGNEQFF
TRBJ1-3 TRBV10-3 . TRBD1 TGTGCCATCAGTGCAGGGGGTGGTGGAAACACCATATATTTT CAISAGGGGNTIYF
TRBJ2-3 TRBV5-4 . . TGTGCCAGCAGCTTGGCTCCGGGTACGAGGGGAGGCACAGATACGCAGTATTTT CASSLAPGTRGGTDTQYF
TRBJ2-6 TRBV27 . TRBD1 TGTGCCAGCAGTAGCCGGGACAGGGGGCAAGGTGGGGCCAACGTCCTGACTTTC CASSSRDRGQGGANVLTF
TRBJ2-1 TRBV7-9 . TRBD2 TGTGCCAGCAGCCCGGGACTAGGCCTCAATGAGCAGTTCTTC CASSPGLGLNEQFF